These 4 T cell receptor beta chains were sequenced from one sample in a study of blood T cell repertoires in COVID-19. Method: immunoSEQ multiplex PCR; TCRdb's copy keeps in-frame clones and lacks some. Of roughly 39,000 clones listed, about 90% are singletons. Sequencing was done on a sample of peripheral blood. These receptors were collected from an elderly woman with active COVID-19.

The chain recombines TRBV6-7 with TRBJ2-1; D is perhaps TRBD2 (5 bases). TRBV6-7 carries the ORF label, with uncertain function. V was shortened by 1 base and J by 0 bases, with 13 bases between the two germline ends. This CDR3 region has 17 residues. The DNA for the CDR3 is TGTGCCAGCAGTTACTTGGGAGTGCCTAGCTCCTACAATGAGCAGTTCTTC. Translated: CASSYLGVPSSYNEQFF.

J is TRBJ2-5 and V is TRBV5-6; 12 positions match TRBD2. V lost 2 bases, J lost 7 bases, and 6 bases stayed unmatched. From germline, CDR1 is SGHDT and CDR2 YYEEEE. There are 15 residues in the CDR3. The CDR3 DNA sequence: TGTGCCAGCAGCTTCTGGACTAGCGGGGTCGCGACCCAGTACTTC. It yields the protein CASSFWTSGVATQYF. Filled out from reference TRBV5-6 and TRBJ2-5, the complete variable domain reads DAGVTQSPTHLIKTRGQQVTLRCSPKSGHDTVSWYQQALGQGPQFIFQYYEEEERQRGNFPDRFSGHQFPNYSSELNVNALLLGDSALYLCASSFWTSGVATQYFGPGTRLLVL.

This clone was counted between two and nine times. The chain has TRBV2 and TRBJ2-7, with D tentatively TRBD2 (6 bases). This CDR3 is built from 16 residues. The germline V gene has CDR1 SNHLY and CDR2 FYNNEI. Trimming took 4 bases from V and 7 from J, leaving 23 bases between them. CDR3 DNA: TGTGCCAGCAGTGTCGGTCCACGCGGGGTCTTAGGGGAGCAGTACTTC. It codes for CASSVGPRGVLGEQYF.

V usage is TRBV5-6 and J usage is TRBJ2-5; 10 nucleotides line up with TRBD1. Germline loops: CDR1 SGHDT, CDR2 YYEEEE. Trimming took 4 bases from V and 4 from J; bases not matched to a gene: 16. This CDR3 is 18 amino acids long. The chain's CDR3 is CASSPTGGAWILRETQYF. DNA for the CDR3: TGTGCCAGCAGCCCGACAGGGGGCGCTTGGATTTTAAGAGAGACCCAGTACTTC.